These T cell receptor beta chains were read from a single sample in a study of blood T cell repertoires in COVID-19. The protocol was immunoSEQ multiplex PCR, while the TCRdb copy is restricted to in-frame clones and leaves out a portion. The sample holds tens of thousands of clones, over 80% seen once. The sample consisted of peripheral blood. All receptors derive from an elderly woman with acute or convalescent COVID-19. The CDR3 runs from the conserved cysteine through the conserved F or W. The order of the fields is V gene, J gene, CDR3 protein.

v_gene: TRBV3-1/TRBV3-2; j_gene: TRBJ2-4; CDR3aa: CASSQTGTGKKNIQYF
v_gene: TRBV7-2; j_gene: TRBJ2-3; CDR3aa: CASSVSGGTDTQYF
v_gene: TRBV6-4; j_gene: TRBJ1-5; CDR3aa: CASSQGEEQPQHF
v_gene: TRBV5-1; j_gene: TRBJ2-1; CDR3aa: CASKVGPHSDEQFF
v_gene: TRBV6-5; j_gene: TRBJ2-2; CDR3aa: CASNSGNLGTGELFF
v_gene: TRBV2; j_gene: TRBJ2-3; CDR3aa: CASSADYGGDTQYF
v_gene: TRBV10-3; j_gene: TRBJ2-7; CDR3aa: CASWGGALSYEQYF
v_gene: TRBV7-2; j_gene: TRBJ2-5; CDR3aa: CASSPKRGETQYF
v_gene: TRBV5-4; j_gene: TRBJ1-2; CDR3aa: CASSLHLGPTEAGTF
v_gene: TRBV6-1; j_gene: TRBJ2-1; CDR3aa: CASSEASSGIFSNEQFF
v_gene: TRBV24-1; j_gene: TRBJ2-1; CDR3aa: CATSDHKTSGRSNEQFF
v_gene: TRBV7-9; j_gene: TRBJ2-1; CDR3aa: CASSRAPGNEQFF
v_gene: TRBV28; j_gene: TRBJ1-1; CDR3aa: CASSSPGYVGPNTEAFF
v_gene: TRBV4-3; j_gene: TRBJ2-5; CDR3aa: CASSSGLAGAKETQYF
v_gene: TRBV3-1/TRBV3-2; j_gene: TRBJ2-1; CDR3aa: CASDRGLAGVSNEQFF
v_gene: TRBV5-1; j_gene: TRBJ2-1; CDR3aa: CASSLFAGGGNEQFF
v_gene: TRBV18; j_gene: TRBJ1-3; CDR3aa: CASSPPSVSGNTIYF
v_gene: TRBV29-1; j_gene: TRBJ2-3; CDR3aa: CSVPGLAGVSDTQYF
v_gene: TRBV2; j_gene: TRBJ1-5; CDR3aa: CASSAGYILQPQHF